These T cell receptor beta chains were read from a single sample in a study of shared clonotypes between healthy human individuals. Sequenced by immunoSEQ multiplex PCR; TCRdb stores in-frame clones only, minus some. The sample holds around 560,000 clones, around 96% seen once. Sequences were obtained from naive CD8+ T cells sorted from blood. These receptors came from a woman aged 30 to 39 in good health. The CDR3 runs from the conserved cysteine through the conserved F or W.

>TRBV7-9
CASSLGQGFSYEQYF
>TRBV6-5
CASSYSGGEQYF
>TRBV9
CASSDPGTSEYEQYF
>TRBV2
CASSELAGGETQYF
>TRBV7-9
CASSPASIGTGVFEQYF
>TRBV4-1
CASSLLTGTGREGTEAFF
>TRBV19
CASSTLTVGAYNEQFF
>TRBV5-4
CASSLAGNTGELFF
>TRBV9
CASSVSSMNTEAFF
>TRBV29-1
CSALDRGYEQYF
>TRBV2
CASSDRDRGSYEQYF
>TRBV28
CASSPLTVGNQPQHF
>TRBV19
CASSPSRSYSNTEAFF
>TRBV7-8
CASSVLAGAGNEQFF
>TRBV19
CASSIVAGFHEQYF
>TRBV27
CASRTGGITDTQYF
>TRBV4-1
CASSQDYDVTDTNYGYTF
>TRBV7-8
CASSPPRDNEQFF
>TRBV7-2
CASSFGEAYEQYF
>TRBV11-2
CASSTRTSGTYEQYF
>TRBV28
CASSSGQWQPQHF
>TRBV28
CASSPRDRGQYEQYF
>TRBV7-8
CASSPLVSSTEAFF
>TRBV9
CASSVGRQSEKLFF
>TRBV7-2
CASSTGYNEQFF
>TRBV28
CASSSPSEAYNEQFF
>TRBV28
CASSHTGWDTEAFF
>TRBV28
CASNPRMNTEAFF
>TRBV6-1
CASSGVRTEGLAGFSYEQYF
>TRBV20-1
CSASLVYTF